The clone carrying this TCR beta chain was found many times. The antigen is undetermined. TCRdb re-derived calls from the reads in MiXCR, one entry per CDR3 protein. The sample lists 480,000 or so distinct CDR3 sequences, approximately 10% seen once, with about a tenth in the top ten. This entry is derived from a study of T cell repertoires in cytomegalovirus infection. Study-wide background: Both CMV infection and a matching HLA type were indicated by public TCR beta signatures.

V shed 5 bases, J shed 3 bases, and the junction held 10 bases outside the gene matches. Looked up from germline, CDR1 is LNHDA and CDR2 is SQIVND (reference sequence). This CDR3 region has 16 residues. Study results and caveats: Dominating the ex vivo response were TCR beta clonotypes that were CMV-specific and HLA-C-restricted.

The sample consisted of PBMCs. This receptor was taken from a human donor in good health (CMV status not recorded). Some clones in this sample may be carry-over from other donors' samples. The chain employs TRBV19 and TRBJ1-5; TRBD1 agrees at 7 bases. The CDR3 here is CASSGPPTGANQPQHF. CDR3 sequence (DNA): TGTGCCAGTAGTGGGCCGCCTACAGGGGCCAATCAGCCCCAGCATTTT.